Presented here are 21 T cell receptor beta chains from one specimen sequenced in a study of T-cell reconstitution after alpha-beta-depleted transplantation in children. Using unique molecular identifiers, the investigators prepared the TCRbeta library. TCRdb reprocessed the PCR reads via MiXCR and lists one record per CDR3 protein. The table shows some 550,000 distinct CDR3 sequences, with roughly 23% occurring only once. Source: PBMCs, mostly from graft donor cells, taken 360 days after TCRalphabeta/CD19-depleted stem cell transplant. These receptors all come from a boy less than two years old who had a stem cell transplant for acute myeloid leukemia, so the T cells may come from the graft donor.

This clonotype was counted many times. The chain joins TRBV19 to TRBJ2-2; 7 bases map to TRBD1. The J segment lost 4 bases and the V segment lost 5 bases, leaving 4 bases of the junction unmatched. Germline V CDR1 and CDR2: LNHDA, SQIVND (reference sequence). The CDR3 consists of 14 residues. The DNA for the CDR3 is TGTGCCAGTAGTTTCGGGACAGTCACCGGGGAGCTGTTTTTT. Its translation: CASSFGTVTGELFF.

CDR3 bases: TGTGCCAGCAGCAAACCCGGGACAGGCTTAGGCAATGAGCAGTTCTTC. Translation gives CASSKPGTGLGNEQFF. This rearrangement joins TRBV21-1 to TRBJ2-1; the table calls TRBD1, which could not be checked here. TRBV21-1 is a known pseudogene. The CDR3 spans 16 residues.

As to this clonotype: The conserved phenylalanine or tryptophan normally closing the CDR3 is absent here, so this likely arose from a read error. The CDR3 sequence is CASSTGTSGAQETQYL. CDR3 bases: TGCGCCAGCAGCACCGGGACTAGCGGGGCGCAAGAGACCCAGTACCTC. The V call is TRBV5-1, the J call TRBJ2-5; 13 bases agree with TRBD2. Unmatched junction bases numbered 5, after V lost 4 bases and J lost 2 bases. This CDR3 has 16 amino acids. Germline V CDR1 and CDR2: SGHRS, YFSETQ.

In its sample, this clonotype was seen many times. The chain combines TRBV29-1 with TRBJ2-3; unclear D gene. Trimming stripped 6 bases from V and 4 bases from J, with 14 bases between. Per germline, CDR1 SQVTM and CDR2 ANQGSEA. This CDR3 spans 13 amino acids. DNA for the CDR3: TGCAGCGTCGCTGACCAAATTCCAGATACGCAGTATTTT. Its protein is CSVADQIPDTQYF.

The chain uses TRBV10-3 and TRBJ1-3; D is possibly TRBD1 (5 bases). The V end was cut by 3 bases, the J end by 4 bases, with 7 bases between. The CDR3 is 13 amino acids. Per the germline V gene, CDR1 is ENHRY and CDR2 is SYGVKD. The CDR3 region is CAISDRAGNTIYF. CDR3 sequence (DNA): TGTGCCATCAGTGACAGGGCGGGAAACACCATATATTTT.

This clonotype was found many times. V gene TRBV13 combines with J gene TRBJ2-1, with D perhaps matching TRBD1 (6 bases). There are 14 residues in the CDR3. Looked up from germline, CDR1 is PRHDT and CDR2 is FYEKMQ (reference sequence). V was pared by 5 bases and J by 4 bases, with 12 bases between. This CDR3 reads CASSLRGRYNEQFF. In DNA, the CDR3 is TGTGCCAGCAGCCTCAGGGGCAGGTACAATGAGCAGTTCTTC.

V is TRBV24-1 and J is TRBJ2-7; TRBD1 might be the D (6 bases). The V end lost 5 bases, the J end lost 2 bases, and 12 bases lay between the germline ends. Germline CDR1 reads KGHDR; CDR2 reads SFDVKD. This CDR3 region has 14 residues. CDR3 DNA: TGTGCCACCAGTGCAGGGGTCACAACCTACGAGCAGTACTTC. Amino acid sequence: CATSAGVTTYEQYF.

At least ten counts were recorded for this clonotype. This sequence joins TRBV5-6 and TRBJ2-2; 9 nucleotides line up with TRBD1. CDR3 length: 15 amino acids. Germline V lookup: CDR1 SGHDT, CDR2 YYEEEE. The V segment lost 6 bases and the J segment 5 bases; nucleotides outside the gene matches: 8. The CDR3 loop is CASNWGTGWTGELFF. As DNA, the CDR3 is TGTGCCAGCAACTGGGGGACAGGGTGGACCGGGGAGCTGTTTTTT.

CDR3 DNA: TGTGCCAGCAGTTTAGGGACAGGGGGGACCTACGAGCAGTACTTC. Translating gives CASSLGTGGTYEQYF. The J gene is TRBJ2-7, the V gene TRBV12-3 or TRBV12-4; 10 bases map to TRBD1. The CDR3 has 15 amino acids. J lost 2 bases, V lost 1 base, and 2 bases had no gene match.

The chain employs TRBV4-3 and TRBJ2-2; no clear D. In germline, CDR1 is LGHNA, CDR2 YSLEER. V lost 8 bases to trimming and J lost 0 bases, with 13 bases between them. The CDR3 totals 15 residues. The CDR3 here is CASRIVWANTGELFF. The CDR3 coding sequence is TGCGCCAGCCGGATCGTCTGGGCGAACACCGGGGAGCTGTTTTTT.

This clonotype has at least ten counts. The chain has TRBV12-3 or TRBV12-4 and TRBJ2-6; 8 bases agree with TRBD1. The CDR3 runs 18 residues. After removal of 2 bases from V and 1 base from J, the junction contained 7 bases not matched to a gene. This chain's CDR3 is CASSLFWTGSSGANVLTF. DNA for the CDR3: TGTGCCAGCAGTTTATTTTGGACAGGGAGTTCTGGGGCCAACGTCCTGACTTTC.

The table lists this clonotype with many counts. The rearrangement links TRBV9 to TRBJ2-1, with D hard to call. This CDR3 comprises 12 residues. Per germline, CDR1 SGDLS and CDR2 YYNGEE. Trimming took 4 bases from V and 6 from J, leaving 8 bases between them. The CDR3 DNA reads TGTGCCAGCAGCCCAGGACCCAATGAGCAGTTCTTC. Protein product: CASSPGPNEQFF.

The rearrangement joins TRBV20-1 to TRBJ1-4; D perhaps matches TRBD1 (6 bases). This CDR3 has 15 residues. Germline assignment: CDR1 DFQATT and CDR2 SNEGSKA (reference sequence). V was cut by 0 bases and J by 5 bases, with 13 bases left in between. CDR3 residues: CSARDPGAPNEKLFF. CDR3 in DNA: TGCAGTGCTAGAGATCCGGGGGCCCCGAATGAAAAACTGTTTTTT.

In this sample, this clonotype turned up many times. CDR3 sequence reads: CASSLGVSTYTGELFF. The CDR3 DNA reads as TGTGCCAGCAGCTTAGGGGTGTCTACCTACACCGGGGAGCTGTTTTTT. J is TRBJ2-2 and V is TRBV7-2; D gene ambiguous. The CDR3 loop spans 16 amino acids. CDR1 is SGHTA, CDR2 FQGNSA, per germline. Trimming pared 1 base from V and 3 bases from J, leaving 12 bases between.

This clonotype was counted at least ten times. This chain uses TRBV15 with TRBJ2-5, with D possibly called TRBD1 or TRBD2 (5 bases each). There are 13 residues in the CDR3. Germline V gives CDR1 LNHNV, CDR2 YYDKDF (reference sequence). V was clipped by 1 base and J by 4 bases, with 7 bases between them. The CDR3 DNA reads TGTGCCACCAGCAGAGTGAGGGGAGAGACCCAGTACTTC. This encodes CATSRVRGETQYF. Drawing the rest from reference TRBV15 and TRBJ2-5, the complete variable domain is DAMVIQNPRYQVTQFGKPVTLSCSQTLNHNVMYWYQQKSSQAPKLLFHYYDKDFNNEADTPDNFQSRRPNTSFCFLDIRSPGLGDTAMYLCATSRVRGETQYFGPGTRLLVL.

DNA for the CDR3: TGTGCCACCAGCAGACTTGGACAGGGGGCGGGCAATCAGCCCCAGCATTTT. This sequence encodes CATSRLGQGAGNQPQHF. The chain combines TRBV15 with TRBJ1-5, with 11 bases lining up with TRBD1. V gave up 2 bases and J gave up 2 bases; unmatched junction bases: 5. Germline CDR1 LNHNV, CDR2 YYDKDF (reference sequence). There are 17 residues in the CDR3.

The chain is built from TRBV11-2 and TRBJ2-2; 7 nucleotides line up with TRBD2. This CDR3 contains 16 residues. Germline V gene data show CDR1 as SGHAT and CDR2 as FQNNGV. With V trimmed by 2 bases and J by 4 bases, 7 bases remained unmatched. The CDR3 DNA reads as TGTGCCAGCAGCTTAAGCCGACTAGCCCCCACCGGGGAGCTGTTTTTT. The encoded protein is CASSLSRLAPTGELFF.

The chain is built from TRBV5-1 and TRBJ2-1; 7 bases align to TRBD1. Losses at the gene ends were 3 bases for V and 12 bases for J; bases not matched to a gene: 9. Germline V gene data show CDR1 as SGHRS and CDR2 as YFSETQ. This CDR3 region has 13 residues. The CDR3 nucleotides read TGCGCCAGCAGCTCCTCGGACAGGTTAAGGCAGTTCTTC. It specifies CASSSSDRLRQFF.

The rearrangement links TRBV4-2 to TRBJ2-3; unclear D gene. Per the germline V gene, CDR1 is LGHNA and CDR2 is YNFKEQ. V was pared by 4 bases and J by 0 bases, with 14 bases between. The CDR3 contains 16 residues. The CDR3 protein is CASSPSETYSTDTQYF. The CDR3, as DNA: TGTGCCAGCAGCCCCTCTGAGACTTATAGCACAGATACGCAGTATTTT.

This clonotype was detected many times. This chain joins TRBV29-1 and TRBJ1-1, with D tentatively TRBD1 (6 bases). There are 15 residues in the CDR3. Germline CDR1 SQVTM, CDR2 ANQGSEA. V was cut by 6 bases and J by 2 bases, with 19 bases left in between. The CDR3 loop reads CSVTTLRQANTEAFF. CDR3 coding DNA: TGCAGCGTCACAACTCTTCGACAGGCAAACACTGAAGCTTTCTTT.

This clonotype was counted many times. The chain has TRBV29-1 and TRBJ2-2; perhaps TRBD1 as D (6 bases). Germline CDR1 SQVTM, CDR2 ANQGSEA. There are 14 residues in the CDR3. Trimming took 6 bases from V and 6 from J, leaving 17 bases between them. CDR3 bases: TGCAGCGTGCTTTCATCAGGGGTCGCCGGGGAGCTGTTTTTT. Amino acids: CSVLSSGVAGELFF.